The subject of this entry is one T cell receptor beta chain. This entry belongs to a study of T cell changes during pregnancy in multiple sclerosis. Assay: immunoSEQ multiplex PCR; the TCRdb copy retains only in-frame clones and omits some. The table shows tens of thousands of clones, with about 93% occurring only once. CDR1 is SGHTS and CDR2 is YDEGEE in the germline V gene. The CDR3 contains 15 residues. Losses at the gene ends were 4 bases for V and 1 base for J; bases not matched to a gene: 6. Sequencing was performed on CD4+ T cells from peripheral blood mononuclear cells, taken in the third trimester of pregnancy. The sequence was obtained from a female donor with multiple sclerosis, enrolled in a pregnancy study. The chain couples TRBV5-8 to TRBJ2-5; 8 nucleotides match TRBD1. CDR3 sequence: CASSETGQGQETQYF. The CDR3 coding sequence is TGTGCCAGCAGCGAAACAGGACAGGGCCAAGAGACCCAGTACTTC. The variable domain in full, completed from reference TRBV5-8 and TRBJ2-5, reads EAGVTQSPTHLIKTRGQQATLRCSPISGHTSVYWYQQALGLGLQFLLWYDEGEERNRGNFPPRFSGRQFPNYSSELNVNALELEDSALYLCASSETGQGQETQYFGPGTRLLVL.